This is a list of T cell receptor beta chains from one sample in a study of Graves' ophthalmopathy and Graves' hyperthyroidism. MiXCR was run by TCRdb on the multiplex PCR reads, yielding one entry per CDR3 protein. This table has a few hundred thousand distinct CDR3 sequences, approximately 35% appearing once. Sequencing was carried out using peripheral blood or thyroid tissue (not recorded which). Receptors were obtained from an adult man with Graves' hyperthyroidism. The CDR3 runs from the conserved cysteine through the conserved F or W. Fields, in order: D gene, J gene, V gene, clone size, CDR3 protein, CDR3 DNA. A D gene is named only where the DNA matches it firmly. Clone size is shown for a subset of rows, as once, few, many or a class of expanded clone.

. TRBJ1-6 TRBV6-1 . CASSFPGLYNSPLHF TGTGCCAGCAGTTTCCCGGGACTGTATAATTCACCCCTCCACTTT
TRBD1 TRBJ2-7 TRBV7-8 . CASRAPDRSYEQYF TGTGCCAGCAGGGCTCCGGACAGGTCCTACGAGCAGTACTTC
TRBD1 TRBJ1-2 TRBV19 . CASSPRTGNGHNGYTF TGTGCCAGTAGTCCCCGGACAGGGAACGGACACAATGGCTACACCTTC
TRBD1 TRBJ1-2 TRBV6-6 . CASSYSTGDDGYTF TGTGCCAGCAGTTACTCGACAGGGGACGATGGCTACACCTTC
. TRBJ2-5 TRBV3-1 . CASSQDRSGIGETQYF TGTGCCAGCAGCCAAGATCGATCAGGGATCGGAGAGACCCAGTACTTC
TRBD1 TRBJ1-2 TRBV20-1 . CSARAGTEPRIYGYTF TGCAGTGCTAGGGCCGGGACAGAACCTCGAATTTATGGCTACACCTTC
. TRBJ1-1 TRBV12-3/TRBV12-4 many CASSFGDDTEAFF TGTGCCAGCAGTTTTGGGGACGACACTGAAGCTTTCTTT
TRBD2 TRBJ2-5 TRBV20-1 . CSARDLLGLAGGTQYF TGCAGTGCTAGAGATCTGTTGGGACTAGCGGGGGGGACCCAGTACTTC
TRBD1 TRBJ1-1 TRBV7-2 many CASSAGTGKNTEAFF TGTGCCAGCAGCGCCGGGACAGGGAAGAACACTGAAGCTTTCTTT
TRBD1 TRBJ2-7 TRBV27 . CATRDRGFEQYF TGTGCCACAAGGGACAGGGGGTTCGAGCAGTACTTC
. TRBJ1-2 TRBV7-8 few CASSLAVGGSYGYTF TGTGCCAGCAGCTTAGCGGTGGGGGGATCCTATGGCTACACCTTC
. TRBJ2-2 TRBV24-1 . CASSPGPVGTGELFF TGTGCCAGCTCACCAGGGCCCGTGGGGACCGGGGAGCTGTTTTTT
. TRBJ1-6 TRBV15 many CATSRRTYNSPLHF TGTGCCACCAGCAGACGGACCTATAATTCACCCCTCCACTTT
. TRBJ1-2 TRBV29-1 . CSQAPEGGYTF TGCAGCCAAGCGCCCGAGGGGGGCTACACCTTC
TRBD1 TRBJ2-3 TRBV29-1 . CSVGPGQSTDTQYF TGCAGCGTTGGGCCGGGACAGAGCACAGATACGCAGTATTTT
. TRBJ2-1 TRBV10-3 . CATGGGGSGGEQFF TGTGCCACCGGCGGGGGCGGGAGTGGAGGTGAGCAGTTCTTC
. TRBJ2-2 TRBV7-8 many CASSLEPGRGSGELFF TGTGCCAGCAGCTTAGAGCCGGGACGAGGCTCCGGGGAGCTGTTTTTT
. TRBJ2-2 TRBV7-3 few CASSPRRAQGTGELFF TGTGCCAGCTCACCTCGGCGGGCCCAGGGCACCGGGGAGCTGTTTTTT
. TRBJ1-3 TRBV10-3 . CAISLSGPFSGNTIYF TGTGCCATCAGTTTATCGGGGCCTTTCTCTGGAAACACCATATATTTT
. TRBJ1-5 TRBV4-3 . CASSQGNGSAQHF TGCGCCAGCAGCCAAGGGAATGGGTCGGCCCAGCATTTT
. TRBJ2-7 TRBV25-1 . CASSSGSHEQYF TGTGCCAGCAGCTCCGGGTCCCACGAGCAGTACTTC
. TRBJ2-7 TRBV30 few CAWSGAGSYEQYF TGTGCCTGGAGTGGGGCTGGGTCCTACGAGCAGTACTTC
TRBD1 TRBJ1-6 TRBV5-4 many CASSSPGTGEGSPLHF TGTGCCAGCAGCAGTCCCGGGACAGGGGAGGGTTCACCCCTCCACTTT
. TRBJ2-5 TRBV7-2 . CASSASGGNQGTQYF TGTGCCAGCAGTGCATCAGGGGGGAATCAAGGGACCCAGTACTTC
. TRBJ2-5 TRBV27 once CASSTLSDPRASQETQYF TGTGCCAGCAGTACCCTCTCCGACCCCAGAGCGTCCCAAGAGACCCAGTACTTC
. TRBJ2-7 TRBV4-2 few CASSQVSRTETYEQYF TGTGCCAGCAGCCAAGTCTCCAGGACAGAGACCTACGAGCAGTACTTC
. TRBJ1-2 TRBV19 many CASRNLMGPNYGYTF TGTGCCAGTAGGAATTTGATGGGGCCTAACTATGGCTACACCTTC
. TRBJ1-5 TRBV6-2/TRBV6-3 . CASSYSTVRPQHF TGTGCCAGCAGTTACTCGACGGTCCGGCCCCAGCATTTT
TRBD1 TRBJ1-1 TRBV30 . CAWGQGGGRTEAFF TGTGCCTGGGGACAGGGAGGGGGGAGAACTGAAGCTTTCTTT
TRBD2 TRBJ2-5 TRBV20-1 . CSDGLAGVKTQYF TGCAGTGACGGGCTAGCGGGAGTCAAGACCCAGTACTTC
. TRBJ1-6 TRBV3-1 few CASSQGKGAALHF TGTGCCAGCAGCCAAGGCAAAGGGGCGGCCCTCCACTTT
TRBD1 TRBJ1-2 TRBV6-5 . CASSPTQGVNYGYTF TGTGCCAGCAGTCCGACACAGGGGGTCAACTATGGCTACACCTTC